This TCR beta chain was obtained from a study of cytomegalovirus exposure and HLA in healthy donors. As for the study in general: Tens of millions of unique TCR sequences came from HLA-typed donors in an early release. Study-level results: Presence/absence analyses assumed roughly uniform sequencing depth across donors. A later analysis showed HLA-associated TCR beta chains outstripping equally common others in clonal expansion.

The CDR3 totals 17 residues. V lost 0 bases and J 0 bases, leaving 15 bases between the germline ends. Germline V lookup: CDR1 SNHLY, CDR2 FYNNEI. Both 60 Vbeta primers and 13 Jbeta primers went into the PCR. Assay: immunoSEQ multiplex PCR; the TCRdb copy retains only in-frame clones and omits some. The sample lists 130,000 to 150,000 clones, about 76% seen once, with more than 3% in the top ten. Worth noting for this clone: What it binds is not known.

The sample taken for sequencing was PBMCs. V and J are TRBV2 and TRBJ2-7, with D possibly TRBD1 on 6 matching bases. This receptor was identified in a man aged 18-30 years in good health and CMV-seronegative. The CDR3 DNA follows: TGTGCCAGCAGTGAAGCGGCGTCTAGGGGGAGCTCCTACGAGCAGTACTTC. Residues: CASSEAASRGSSYEQYF. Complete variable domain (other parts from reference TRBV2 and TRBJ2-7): EPEVTQTPSHQVTQMGQEVILRCVPISNHLYFYWYRQILGQKVEFLVSFYNNEISEKSEIFDDQFSVERPDGSNFTLKIRSTKLEDSAMYFCASSEAASRGSSYEQYFGPGTRLTVT.